The 32 T cell receptor beta chains listed next were all sequenced from one sample in a study of OX40 agonist ivuxolimab in advanced cancers. Assay: immunoSEQ multiplex PCR; the TCRdb copy retains only in-frame clones and omits some. Counted here are over 70,000 clones, around 90% occurring once; the ten biggest clones make up over 9.5%. Sequencing was performed on CD4+ or CD8+ T cells sorted from blood, taken in a trial of the OX40 agonist ivuxolimab. All receptors derive from an adult with an advanced solid tumor such as melanoma, head and neck, liver or kidney cancer.

The V gene is TRBV5-5, the J gene TRBJ1-5, with a weak D call TRBD1 (5 bases). The CDR3 loop spans 15 amino acids. V was pared by 1 base and J by 6 bases, with 14 bases between. Germline V gene lookup returns CDR1 SGHKS and CDR2 YYEKEE (reference sequence). The CDR3 loop is CASSLWQGGGQPQHF. In DNA form, the CDR3 reads TGTGCCAGCAGCTTGTGGCAGGGTGGCGGTCAGCCCCAGCATTTT. The entire variable domain, with the rest obtained from reference TRBV5-5 and TRBJ1-5, is as follows: DAGVTQSPTHLIKTRGQQVTLRCSPISGHKSVSWYQQVLGQGPQFIFQYYEKEERGRGNFPDRFSARQFPNYSSELNVNALLLGDSALYLCASSLWQGGGQPQHFGDGTRLSIL.

The rearrangement links TRBV27 to TRBJ2-7; 7 bases align to TRBD2. Germline V lookup: CDR1 MNHEY, CDR2 SMNVEV (reference sequence). V shed 3 bases and J 4 bases; nucleotides not matched to a gene: 6. This CDR3 spans 14 amino acids. In DNA, the CDR3 is TGTGCCAGCAGTTTTAGCGGGCCCCCGTACGAGCAGTACTTC. It specifies CASSFSGPPYEQYF.

V is TRBV11-2 and J is TRBJ1-4; TRBD1 is a possible D gene (6 bases). V was trimmed by 1 base and J by 5 bases, leaving 14 bases between them. The germline V gene encodes CDR1 SGHAT and CDR2 FQNNGV. This CDR3 contains 16 residues. The CDR3, as DNA: TGTGCCAGCAGCTTAGGGGGGGCGGGACACAATGAAAAACTGTTTTTT. Protein sequence: CASSLGGAGHNEKLFF.

This clone was recorded once. This chain joins TRBV27 and TRBJ1-5, with a possible D match to TRBD1 (5 bases). V lost 1 base and J lost 2, with 12 bases in between. The CDR3 length is 16 residues. The germline V gene encodes CDR1 MNHEY and CDR2 SMNVEV (reference sequence). The CDR3 reads CASSLFSRVGNQPQHF. CDR3 sequence (DNA): TGTGCCAGCAGTTTATTTAGCAGGGTGGGCAATCAGCCCCAGCATTTT.

This CDR3 reads CAWGTGGNTEAFF. The CDR3 DNA reads as TGTGCCTGGGGGACGGGGGGAAACACTGAAGCTTTCTTT. This rearrangement joins TRBV30 to TRBJ1-1, with D possibly matching TRBD1 (5 bases). The CDR3 covers 13 residues. The germline V gene encodes CDR1 GTSNPN and CDR2 SVGIG (reference sequence). Deletions cut 5 bases from V and 2 bases from J, with 12 bases between.

The chain carries TRBV11-2 and TRBJ2-2, with 7 bases fitting TRBD2. The CDR3 extends over 15 amino acids. The V segment lost 1 base and the J segment 11 bases; nucleotides outside the gene matches: 10. Germline CDR1 SGHAT, CDR2 FQNNGV. The CDR3 bases are TGTGCCAGCAGCTTAGGTTCTAGCGGTGCCGCAGAGCTGTTTTTT. This codes for CASSLGSSGAAELFF. Looking up the rest from reference TRBV11-2 and TRBJ2-2 gives the full variable domain: EAGVAQSPRYKIIEKRQSVAFWCNPISGHATLYWYQQILGQGPKLLIQFQNNGVVDDSQLPKDRFSAERLKGVDSTLKIQPAKLEDSAVYLCASSLGSSGAAELFFGEGSRLTVL.

The chain employs TRBV5-4 and TRBJ2-5; weak D call: TRBD2 (6 bases). The germline CDR1 and CDR2 sequences are SGHNT and YYREEE (reference sequence). Trimming pared 5 bases from V and 3 bases from J, leaving 11 bases between. The length of the CDR3 is 13 residues. This CDR3 is CASRVLAEETQYF. CDR3 nucleotides: TGTGCCAGCAGGGTTTTAGCGGAAGAGACCCAGTACTTC. The complete variable domain, with remaining parts taken from reference TRBV5-4 and TRBJ2-5, reads ETGVTQSPTHLIKTRGQQVTLRCSSQSGHNTVSWYQQALGQGPQFIFQYYREEENGRGNFPPRFSGLQFPNYSSELNVNALELDDSALYLCASRVLAEETQYFGPGTRLLVL.

V usage is TRBV28 and J usage is TRBJ2-7; 7 bases are shared with TRBD1. This CDR3 has 12 residues. Germline lookup yields CDR1 MDHEN and CDR2 SYDVKM. The V segment lost 3 bases and the J segment 6 bases; nucleotides outside the gene matches: 2. The CDR3 is CASSLAGGEQYF. The CDR3 region has the DNA TGTGCCAGCAGTTTGGCAGGGGGCGAGCAGTACTTC.

The rearrangement uses TRBV9 and TRBJ2-1; D not resolved. CDR1 SGDLS and CDR2 YYNGEE come from the germline V gene. This CDR3 has 15 amino acids. Trimming took 0 bases from V and 1 from J, leaving 8 bases between them. CDR3 sequence reads: CASSVEVGSYNEQFF. CDR3 in DNA: TGTGCCAGCAGCGTAGAGGTAGGTTCCTACAATGAGCAGTTCTTC.

The chain combines TRBV2 with TRBJ1-2; D is undetermined. The length of the CDR3 is 12 residues. V was trimmed by 8 bases and J by 7 bases, leaving 14 bases between them. CDR1 SNHLY and CDR2 FYNNEI come from the germline V gene. This CDR3 reads CASSQPGSGYTF. The CDR3 region has the DNA TGTGCCAGCTCGCAGCCTGGAAGTGGCTACACCTTC.

CDR3 sequence (DNA): TGCGCCAGCAGCCAAGATGTACAGGGGGCATTGTCACCCCTCCACTTT. Protein: CASSQDVQGALSPLHF. The chain uses TRBV4-1 and TRBJ1-6, with TRBD1 matching 9 bases. CDR1 and CDR2 (germline): MGHRA, YSYEKL. Trimming at V came to 0 bases and at J to 10 bases, leaving 7 bases not matched to a gene. The CDR3 has 16 amino acids.

The table lists this clone with a count of one. The V call is TRBV13, the J call TRBJ2-3; D gene unclear. The V gene lost 4 bases and the J gene lost 6 bases, with 8 bases spanning the gap. The CDR3 sequence is 12 residues long. The germline V gene has CDR1 PRHDT and CDR2 FYEKMQ (reference sequence). This chain's CDR3 is CASSSVADTQYF. As DNA, the CDR3 is TGTGCCAGCAGCTCAGTGGCGGATACGCAGTATTTT.

The rearrangement links TRBV27 to TRBJ2-2, with 15 bases matching TRBD2. This CDR3 is 16 amino acids long. The germline gives CDR1 MNHEY, CDR2 SMNVEV (reference sequence). Trimming at V came to 10 bases and at J to 5 bases, leaving 8 bases not matched to a gene. Written as DNA, the CDR3 is TGTGCCACATCAGGACTAGCGGGAGGGGGGACCGGGGAGCTGTTTTTT. Its translation is CATSGLAGGGTGELFF.

In its sample, this clone ranks as medium-sized. The chain couples TRBV2 to TRBJ2-2; D is unclear. The V and J ends lost 4 bases and 3 bases respectively, with 9 bases between them. This CDR3 region has 14 residues. Germline CDR1 reads SNHLY; CDR2 reads FYNNEI. The CDR3 sequence: CASSVYPYTGELFF. The DNA for the CDR3 is TGTGCCAGCAGTGTGTATCCCTACACCGGGGAGCTGTTTTTT.

The rearrangement joins TRBV27 to TRBJ2-7; 7 bases line up with TRBD2. V trimming: 0 bases; J trimming: 4 bases; junction bases outside the gene matches: 0. The CDR3 extends over 13 amino acids. The germline CDR1 and CDR2 sequences are MNHEY and SMNVEV (reference sequence). CDR3 coding DNA: TGTGCCAGCAGTTTATCTAGCGGGTACGAGCAGTACTTC. It codes for CASSLSSGYEQYF.

The rearrangement links TRBV6-5 to TRBJ2-1, with 10 bases identical to TRBD1. The germline V gene encodes CDR1 MNHEY and CDR2 SVGAGI. V trimming: 5 bases; J trimming: 3 bases; junction bases outside the gene matches: 4. The CDR3 is 15 amino acids. In DNA, the CDR3 is TGTGCCAGCAGTATGACAGGGGGCGACTACAATGAGCAGTTCTTC. Protein product: CASSMTGGDYNEQFF.

V usage is TRBV19 and J usage is TRBJ1-5; D not certain. The CDR3 runs to 15 residues. Per germline, CDR1 LNHDA and CDR2 SQIVND (reference sequence). The germline V and J ends were trimmed by 1 base and 4 bases, with 11 bases remaining between them. The CDR3 sequence is CASSIGFGRNQPQHF. The CDR3 DNA reads TGTGCCAGTAGTATAGGGTTTGGACGGAATCAGCCCCAGCATTTT.

The rearrangement links TRBV11-2 to TRBJ2-1, with no clear D. Germline V gene data show CDR1 as SGHAT and CDR2 as FQNNGV. The CDR3 sequence is 15 residues long. The germline V and J ends were trimmed by 1 base and 2 bases, with 9 bases remaining between them. This chain's CDR3 is CASSLAYSTYNEQFF. The CDR3 DNA reads as TGTGCCAGCAGCTTAGCTTACAGCACCTACAATGAGCAGTTCTTC.

J is TRBJ2-7 and V is TRBV4-1, with D perhaps being TRBD1 or TRBD2 (5 bases each). V was trimmed by 0 bases and J by 6 bases, leaving 15 bases between them. CDR1 MGHRA and CDR2 YSYEKL come from the germline V gene. This CDR3 region has 15 residues. The CDR3 nucleotides are TGCGCCAGCAGCCAAGATTTTGGGGGAAACGTCGAGCAGTACTTC. It codes for CASSQDFGGNVEQYF.

This chain uses TRBV11-2 with TRBJ1-5, with D possibly being TRBD1 (6 bases). Germline V gene sequence: CDR1 SGHAT, CDR2 FQNNGV. CDR3 length: 17 residues. Trimming took off 5 bases at V and 4 bases at J, with 21 bases between the two ends. CDR3: CASSPGFGGLENQPQHF. CDR3 nucleotide sequence: TGTGCCAGCAGCCCTGGGTTCGGGGGGCTTGAAAATCAGCCCCAGCATTTT.

CDR3 nucleotide sequence: TGTGCCTGGAGTACGGGACTACTCAACAATGAGCAGTTCTTC. The encoded protein is CAWSTGLLNNEQFF. The J gene is TRBJ2-1, the V gene TRBV30; 7 positions agree with TRBD2. V dropped 2 bases and J dropped 5; count of bases not matched to a gene: 6. In germline, CDR1 is GTSNPN, CDR2 SVGIG (reference sequence). The CDR3 loop spans 14 amino acids.

The gene calls are TRBV5-7 and TRBJ2-7; 8 positions match TRBD2. TRBV5-7 is placed among ORFs of uncertain function. The CDR3 is made up of 15 amino acids. V trimming: 3 bases; J trimming: 5 bases; junction bases outside the gene matches: 10. Here the CDR3 reads CASSSGGLGGDEQYF. As DNA, the CDR3 is TGTGCCAGCAGCTCGGGGGGGTTGGGTGGCGACGAGCAGTACTTC.

The chain links TRBV5-1 to TRBJ1-2; D remains unclear. The germline V gene encodes CDR1 SGHRS and CDR2 YFSETQ. V was cut by 4 bases and J by 5 bases, with 18 bases left in between. This CDR3 contains 15 residues. The CDR3 spells CASSADDGNFYGYTF. The CDR3 DNA reads as TGCGCCAGCAGCGCGGATGACGGAAACTTTTATGGCTACACCTTC.

This rearrangement joins TRBV23-1 to TRBJ2-7; 9 bases map to TRBD1. TRBV23-1 is given ORF status, its function remaining uncertain. The CDR3 has 16 amino acids. The trim removed 0 bases at V and 7 bases at J, leaving 10 bases unmatched. CDR3 in DNA: TGCGCCAGCAGTCAATCGGTTGGGGACAGGGAGGTAGAGCAGTACTTC. Protein: CASSQSVGDREVEQYF.

The chain combines TRBV27 with TRBJ2-1; 11 bases map to TRBD2. The V segment lost 3 bases and the J segment 10 bases; nucleotides outside the gene matches: 5. The CDR3 covers 14 residues. The V gene's germline CDR1 is MNHEY and CDR2 SMNVEV (reference sequence). The CDR3 sequence is CASSLWLAGGEQFF. The CDR3 nucleotides read TGTGCCAGCAGTTTGTGGCTAGCGGGAGGAGAGCAGTTCTTC.

The chain recombines TRBV7-9 with TRBJ2-7; a weak D match, TRBD1 (5 bases). The CDR3 loop spans 13 amino acids. CDR1 and CDR2 (germline): SEHNR, FQNEAQ (reference sequence). V was shortened by 4 bases and J by 1 base, with 8 bases between the two germline ends. The CDR3 DNA is TGTGCCAGCAGCTATCGACAGTCCTACGAGCAGTACTTC. Its protein is CASSYRQSYEQYF.

In the case of this clone: This specimen includes other DNA sequences encoding the same CDR3. This sequence joins TRBV18 and TRBJ2-7; 8 nucleotides agree with TRBD2. The junction had 5 bases not matched to a gene; V was cut back by 3 bases and J by 1 base. Per germline, CDR1 KGHSH and CDR2 LQKENI. There are 15 residues in the CDR3. CDR3 nucleotide sequence: TGTGCCAGCTCACCCACTAGCGGATCGTCCTACGAGCAGTACTTC. It is translated as CASSPTSGSSYEQYF.

For this clone: The sample contains more than one DNA sequence encoding this CDR3. For the CDR3, the DNA is TGTGCCAGCAGACCCGGGCAGGGGACAGATACGCAGTATTTT. Its protein product is CASRPGQGTDTQYF. The chain combines TRBV6-6 with TRBJ2-3, with D tentatively TRBD1 (6 bases). Germline-derived CDR1 and CDR2 are MNHNY and SVGAGI (reference sequence). V lost 6 bases, J lost 3 bases, and 13 bases lay in between. The CDR3 spans 14 residues.

This clone came up a few times. The rearrangement joins TRBV2 to TRBJ2-1; TRBD2 is a possible D gene (6 bases). The CDR3 extends over 11 amino acids. Trimming pared 7 bases from V and 7 bases from J, leaving 8 bases between. Germline lookup yields CDR1 SNHLY and CDR2 FYNNEI. The CDR3 is CASTRGNEQFF. The CDR3 region has the DNA TGTGCCAGCACTCGGGGGAATGAGCAGTTCTTC. Complete variable domain (other parts from reference TRBV2 and TRBJ2-1): EPEVTQTPSHQVTQMGQEVILRCVPISNHLYFYWYRQILGQKVEFLVSFYNNEISEKSEIFDDQFSVERPDGSNFTLKIRSTKLEDSAMYFCASTRGNEQFFGPGTRLTVL.

The chain employs TRBV19 and TRBJ2-7; 9 bases are a match to TRBD1. J lost 3 bases, V lost 3 bases, and 3 bases had no gene match. The germline gives CDR1 LNHDA, CDR2 SQIVND (reference sequence). This CDR3 contains 14 residues. The CDR3 DNA sequence: TGTGCCAGTAGTATGGGACAGGGCGGCTACGAGCAGTACTTC. Translating it yields CASSMGQGGYEQYF.

The chain recombines TRBV6-1 with TRBJ2-7; possible D gene TRBD2, 7 bases. Germline assignment: CDR1 MNHNS and CDR2 SASEGT. The CDR3 sequence is 14 residues long. With 8 bases removed from V and 2 bases from J, the gap between germline ends came to 16 bases. The CDR3 sequence is CASVRGQRTYEQYF. Written as DNA, the CDR3 is TGTGCCAGCGTGCGGGGGCAGCGGACCTACGAGCAGTACTTC.

The chain uses TRBV7-6 and TRBJ2-4; no firm D call. V lost 1 base, J lost 0 bases, and 13 bases lay in between. CDR1 and CDR2 (germline): SGHVS, FNYEAQ. The CDR3 extends over 17 amino acids. The CDR3 coding sequence is TGTGCCAGCAGCTTAGGCCACTCTGGGGTAGCCAAAAACATTCAGTACTTC. Its translation: CASSLGHSGVAKNIQYF.